What follows is one T cell receptor (beta chain) and its context. The antigen remains unidentified. Sequencing of TCR beta drew on CD8+ and CD4+ T cells from blood. In contrast to the negatively isolated CD8+ and CD4+ T cells, TEMRA cells were FACS-enriched. An input of about 0.5 to 1 ug of RNA was subjected to reverse transcription using random hexamers. It was immunoSEQ multiplex PCR that amplified TCR beta CDR3 across 54 Vbeta and 13 Jbeta. TCRdb passed the immunoSEQ multiplex PCR reads through MiXCR, listing each CDR3 protein once. The data contain about 160,000 distinct CDR3 sequences, around 94% of them singletons. The sample comes from a study of CD8 T cells in Susac syndrome. Study-wide findings and caveats: As the study acknowledged, the number of individuals who were part of its TCR sequencing and HLA analysis was relatively small.

The CDR3 is 15 amino acids. The junction had 7 bases not matched to a gene; V was cut back by 4 bases and J by 10 bases. CDR1 SGHAT and CDR2 FQNNGV come from the germline V gene. The sample taken for sequencing was CD4+ T cells from PBMCs. The gene calls are TRBV11-2 and TRBJ2-1, with 13 bases identical to TRBD2. This TCR was sampled from a human donor with multiple sclerosis. For the CDR3, the DNA is TGTGCCAGCAGCTCACTAGCGGGAGGGCCGGGGGAGCAGTTCTTC. This gives the protein CASSSLAGGPGEQFF. Full variable domain (missing parts from reference TRBV11-2 and TRBJ2-1): EAGVAQSPRYKIIEKRQSVAFWCNPISGHATLYWYQQILGQGPKLLIQFQNNGVVDDSQLPKDRFSAERLKGVDSTLKIQPAKLEDSAVYLCASSSLAGGPGEQFFGPGTRLTVL.